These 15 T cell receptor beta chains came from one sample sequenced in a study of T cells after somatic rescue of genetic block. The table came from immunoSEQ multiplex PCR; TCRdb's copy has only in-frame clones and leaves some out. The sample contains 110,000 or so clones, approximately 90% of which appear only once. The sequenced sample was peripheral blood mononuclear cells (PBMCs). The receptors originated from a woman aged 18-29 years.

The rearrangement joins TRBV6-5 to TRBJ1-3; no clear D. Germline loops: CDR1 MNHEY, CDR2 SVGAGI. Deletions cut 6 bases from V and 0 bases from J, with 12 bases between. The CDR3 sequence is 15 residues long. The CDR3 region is CASSTSVSSGNTIYF. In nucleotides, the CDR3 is TGTGCCAGCAGCACCAGCGTCAGCTCTGGAAACACCATATATTTT.

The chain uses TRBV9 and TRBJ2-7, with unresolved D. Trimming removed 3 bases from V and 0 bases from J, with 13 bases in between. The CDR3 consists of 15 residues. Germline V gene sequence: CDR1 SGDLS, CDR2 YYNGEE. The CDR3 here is CASSADLRSSYEQYF. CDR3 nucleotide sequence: TGTGCCAGCAGCGCAGACCTACGGAGCTCCTACGAGCAGTACTTC.

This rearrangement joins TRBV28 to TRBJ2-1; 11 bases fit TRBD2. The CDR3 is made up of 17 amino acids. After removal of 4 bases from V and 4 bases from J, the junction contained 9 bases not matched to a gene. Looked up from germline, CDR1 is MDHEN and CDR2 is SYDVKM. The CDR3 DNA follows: TGTGCCAGCAGTTCCGCTAGCGGGGGGTCCGCTTACAATGAGCAGTTCTTC. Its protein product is CASSSASGGSAYNEQFF.

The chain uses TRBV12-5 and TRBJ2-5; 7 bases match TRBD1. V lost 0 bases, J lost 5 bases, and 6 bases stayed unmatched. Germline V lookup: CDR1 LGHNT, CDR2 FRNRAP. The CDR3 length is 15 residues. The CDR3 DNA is TGTGCTAGTGGTTTGGTAGTAGGGGGCAGTGAGACCCAGTACTTC. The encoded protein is CASGLVVGGSETQYF.

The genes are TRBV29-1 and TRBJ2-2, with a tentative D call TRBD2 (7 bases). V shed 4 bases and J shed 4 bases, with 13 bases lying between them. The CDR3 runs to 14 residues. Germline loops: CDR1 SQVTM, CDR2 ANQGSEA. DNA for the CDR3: TGCAGCGTTGGTCATAGGGGGGGCACCGGGGAGCTGTTTTTT. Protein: CSVGHRGGTGELFF.

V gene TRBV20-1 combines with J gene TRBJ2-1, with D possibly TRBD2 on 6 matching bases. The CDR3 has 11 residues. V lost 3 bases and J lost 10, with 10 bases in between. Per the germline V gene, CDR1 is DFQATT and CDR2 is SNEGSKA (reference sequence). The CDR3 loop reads CSARGGEEQFF. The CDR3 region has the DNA TGCAGTGCTAGGGGGGGAGAAGAGCAGTTCTTC.

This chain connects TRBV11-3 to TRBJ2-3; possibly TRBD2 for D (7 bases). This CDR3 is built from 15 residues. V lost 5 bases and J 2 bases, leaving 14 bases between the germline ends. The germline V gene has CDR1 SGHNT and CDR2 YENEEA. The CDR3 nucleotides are TGTGCCAGCAGCCCTGGGGGGGGCGCCACAGATACGCAGTATTTT. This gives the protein CASSPGGGATDTQYF.

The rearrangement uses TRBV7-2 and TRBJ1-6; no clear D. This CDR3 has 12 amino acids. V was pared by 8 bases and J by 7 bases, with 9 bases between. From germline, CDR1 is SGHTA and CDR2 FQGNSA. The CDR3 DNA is TGTGCCAGCCGCCGTATGAATTCACCCCTCCACTTT. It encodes CASRRMNSPLHF.

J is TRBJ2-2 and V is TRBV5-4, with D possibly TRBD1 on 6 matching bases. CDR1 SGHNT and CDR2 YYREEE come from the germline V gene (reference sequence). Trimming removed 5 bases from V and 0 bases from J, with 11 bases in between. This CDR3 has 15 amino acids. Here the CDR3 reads CASSRQASNTGELFF. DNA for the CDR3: TGTGCCAGCAGTCGACAGGCGTCGAACACCGGGGAGCTGTTTTTT.

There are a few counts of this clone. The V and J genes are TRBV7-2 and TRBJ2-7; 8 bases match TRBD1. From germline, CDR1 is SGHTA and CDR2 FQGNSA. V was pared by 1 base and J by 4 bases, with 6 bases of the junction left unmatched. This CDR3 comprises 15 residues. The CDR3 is CASSLGSGGRYEQYF. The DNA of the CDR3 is TGTGCCAGCAGCTTAGGGTCAGGGGGCAGGTACGAGCAGTACTTC.

CDR3 amino acids: CASSIFGNTGELFF. In DNA, the CDR3 is TGTGCCAGTAGTATTTTTGGGAACACCGGGGAGCTGTTTTTT. The chain employs TRBV19 and TRBJ2-2, with D uncertain. Trimming pared 3 bases from V and 1 base from J, leaving 6 bases between. The CDR3 sequence is 14 residues long. Germline assignment: CDR1 LNHDA and CDR2 SQIVND (reference sequence).

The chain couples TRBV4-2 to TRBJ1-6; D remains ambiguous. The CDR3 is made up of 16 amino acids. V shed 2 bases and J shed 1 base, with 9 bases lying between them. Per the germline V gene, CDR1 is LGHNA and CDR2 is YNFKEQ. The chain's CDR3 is CASSQIPGSYNSPLHF. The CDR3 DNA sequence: TGTGCCAGCAGCCAAATACCGGGATCCTATAATTCACCCCTCCACTTT.

The DNA of the CDR3 is TGCGCCAGCAGCTTGAAAGGAGACAGGGCCACCGGGGAGCTGTTTTTT. The encoded protein is CASSLKGDRATGELFF. This chain links TRBV5-1 with TRBJ2-2; 7 bases are a match to TRBD1. The CDR3 extends over 16 amino acids. Germline V gives CDR1 SGHRS, CDR2 YFSETQ. V gave up 1 base and J gave up 4 bases; unmatched junction bases: 7.

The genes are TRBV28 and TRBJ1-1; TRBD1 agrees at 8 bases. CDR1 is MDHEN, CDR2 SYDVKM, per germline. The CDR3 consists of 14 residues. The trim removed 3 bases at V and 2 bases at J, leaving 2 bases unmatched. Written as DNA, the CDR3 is TGTGCCAGCAGTTTGACAGGGGTTAACACTGAAGCTTTCTTT. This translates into CASSLTGVNTEAFF.

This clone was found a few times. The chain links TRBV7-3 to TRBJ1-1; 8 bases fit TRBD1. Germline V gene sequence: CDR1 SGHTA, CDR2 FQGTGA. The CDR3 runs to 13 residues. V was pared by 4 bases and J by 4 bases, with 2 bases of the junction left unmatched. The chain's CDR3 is CASSSTGATEAFF. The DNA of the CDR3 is TGTGCCAGCAGCTCGACAGGGGCCACTGAAGCTTTCTTT.